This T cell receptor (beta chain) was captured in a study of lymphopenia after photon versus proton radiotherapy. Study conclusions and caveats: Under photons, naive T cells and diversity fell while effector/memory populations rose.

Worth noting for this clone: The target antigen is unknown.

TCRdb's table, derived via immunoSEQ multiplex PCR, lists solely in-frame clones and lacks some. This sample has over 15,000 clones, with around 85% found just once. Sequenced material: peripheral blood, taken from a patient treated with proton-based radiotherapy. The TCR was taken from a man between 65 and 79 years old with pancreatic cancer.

CDR3 coding DNA: TGTGCCAGTAGTATAAATGGGGCGGGCGCTTATCAGCCCCAGCATTTT. Translating gives CASSINGAGAYQPQHF. The chain recombines TRBV19 with TRBJ1-5; D perhaps matches TRBD1 (5 bases). V lost 2 bases, J lost 5 bases, and 16 bases lay in between. Per the germline V gene, CDR1 is LNHDA and CDR2 is SQIVND (reference sequence). This CDR3 spans 16 amino acids.